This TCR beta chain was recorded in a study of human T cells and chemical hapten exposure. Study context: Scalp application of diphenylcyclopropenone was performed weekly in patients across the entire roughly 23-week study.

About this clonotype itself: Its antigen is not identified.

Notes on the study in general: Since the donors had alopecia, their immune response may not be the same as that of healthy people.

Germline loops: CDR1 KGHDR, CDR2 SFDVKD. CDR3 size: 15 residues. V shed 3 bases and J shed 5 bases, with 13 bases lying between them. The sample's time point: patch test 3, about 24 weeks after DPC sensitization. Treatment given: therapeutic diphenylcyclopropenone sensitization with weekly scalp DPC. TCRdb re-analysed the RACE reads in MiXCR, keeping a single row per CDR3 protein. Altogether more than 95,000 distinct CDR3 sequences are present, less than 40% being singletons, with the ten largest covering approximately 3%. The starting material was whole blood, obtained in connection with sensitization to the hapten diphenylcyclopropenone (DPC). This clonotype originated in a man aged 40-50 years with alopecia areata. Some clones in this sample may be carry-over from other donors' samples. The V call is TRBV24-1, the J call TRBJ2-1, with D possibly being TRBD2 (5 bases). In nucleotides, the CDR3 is TGTGCCACCAGTGATGGAGGACTTACAAACAATGAGCAGTTCTTC. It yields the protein CATSDGGLTNNEQFF.